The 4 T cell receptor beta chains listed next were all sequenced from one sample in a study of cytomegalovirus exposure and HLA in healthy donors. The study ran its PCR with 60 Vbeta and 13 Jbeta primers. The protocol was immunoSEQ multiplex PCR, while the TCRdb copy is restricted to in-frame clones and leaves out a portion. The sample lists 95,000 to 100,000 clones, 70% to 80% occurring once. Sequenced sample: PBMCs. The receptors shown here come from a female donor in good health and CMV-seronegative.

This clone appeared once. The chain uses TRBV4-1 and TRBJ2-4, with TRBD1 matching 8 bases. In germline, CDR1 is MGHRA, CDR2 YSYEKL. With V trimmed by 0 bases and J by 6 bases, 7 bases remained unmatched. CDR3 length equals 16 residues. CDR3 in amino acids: CASSQEPDRARNIQYF. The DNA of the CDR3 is TGCGCCAGCAGCCAAGAACCGGACAGGGCTAGAAACATTCAGTACTTC.

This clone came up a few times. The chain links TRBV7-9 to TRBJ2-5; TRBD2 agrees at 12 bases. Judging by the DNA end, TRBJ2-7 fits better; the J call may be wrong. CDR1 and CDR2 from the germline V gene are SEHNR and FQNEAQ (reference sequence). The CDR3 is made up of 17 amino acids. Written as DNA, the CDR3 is TGTGCCAGCAGCTTCCCTCTAGCGGGAGGGAGTTCCTACGAGCAGTACTTC. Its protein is CASSFPLAGGSSYEQYF.

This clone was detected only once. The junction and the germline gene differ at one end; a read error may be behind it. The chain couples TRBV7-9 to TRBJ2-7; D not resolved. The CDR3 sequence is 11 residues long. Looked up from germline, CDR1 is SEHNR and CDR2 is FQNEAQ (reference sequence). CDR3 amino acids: CSSSFSHEQYF. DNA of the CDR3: TGTTCCAGCAGCTTTTCTCACGAGCAGTACTTC. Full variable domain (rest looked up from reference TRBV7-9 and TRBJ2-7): DTGVSQNPRHKITKRGQNVTFRCDPISEHNRLYWYRQTLGQGPEFLTYFQNEAQLEKSRLLSDRFSAERPKGSFSTLEIQRTEQGDSAMYLCSSSFSHEQYFGPGTRLTVT.

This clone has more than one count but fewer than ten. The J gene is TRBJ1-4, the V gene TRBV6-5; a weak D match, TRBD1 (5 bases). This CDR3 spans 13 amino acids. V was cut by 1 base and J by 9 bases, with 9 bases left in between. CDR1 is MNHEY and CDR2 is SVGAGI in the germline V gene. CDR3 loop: CASSYLGVQKLFF. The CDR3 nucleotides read TGTGCCAGCAGTTACTTAGGGGTTCAAAAACTGTTTTTT.